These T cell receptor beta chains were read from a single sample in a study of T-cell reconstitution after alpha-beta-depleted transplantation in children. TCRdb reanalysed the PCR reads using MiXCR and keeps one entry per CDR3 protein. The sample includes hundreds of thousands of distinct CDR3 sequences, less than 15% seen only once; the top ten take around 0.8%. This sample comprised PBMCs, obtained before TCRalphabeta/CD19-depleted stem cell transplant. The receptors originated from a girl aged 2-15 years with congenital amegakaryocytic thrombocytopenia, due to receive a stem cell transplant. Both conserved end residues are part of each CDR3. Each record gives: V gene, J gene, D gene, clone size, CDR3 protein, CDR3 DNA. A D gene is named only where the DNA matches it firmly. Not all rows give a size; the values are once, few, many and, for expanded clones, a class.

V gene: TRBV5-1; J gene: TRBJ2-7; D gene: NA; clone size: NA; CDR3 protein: CASSLVTAVSSYEQYF; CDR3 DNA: TGCGCCAGCAGCTTAGTGACCGCTGTTAGCTCCTACGAGCAGTACTTC
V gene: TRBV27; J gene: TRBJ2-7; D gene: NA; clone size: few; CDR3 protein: CASSSTGAVYAYEQYF; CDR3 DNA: TGTGCCAGCAGTTCCACTGGGGCGGTGTACGCCTACGAGCAGTACTTC
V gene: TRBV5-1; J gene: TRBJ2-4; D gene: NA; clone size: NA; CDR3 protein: CASSLGGLTGLGIQYF; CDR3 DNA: TGCGCCAGCAGCTTAGGGGGGCTCACGGGACTGGGAATTCAGTACTTC
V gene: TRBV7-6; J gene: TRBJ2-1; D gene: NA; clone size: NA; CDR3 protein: CASSLSALRSYNEQFF; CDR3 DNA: TGTGCCAGCAGCCTGTCAGCCCTCCGCTCCTACAATGAGCAGTTCTTC
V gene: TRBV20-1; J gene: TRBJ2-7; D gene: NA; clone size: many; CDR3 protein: CSARLVTRQADNYEQYF; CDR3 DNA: TGCAGTGCTAGACTAGTAACGCGGCAGGCGGACAACTACGAGCAGTACTTC
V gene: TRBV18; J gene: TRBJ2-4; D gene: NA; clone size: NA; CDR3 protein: CASSPPSRAAFGIQYF; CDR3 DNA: TGTGCCAGCTCACCACCGTCGCGAGCGGCGTTTGGCATTCAGTACTTC
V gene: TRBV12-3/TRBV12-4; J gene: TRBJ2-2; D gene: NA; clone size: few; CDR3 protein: CASSHLTGYTGELFF; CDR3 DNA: TGTGCCAGCAGTCACTTAACAGGGTACACCGGGGAGCTGTTTTTT
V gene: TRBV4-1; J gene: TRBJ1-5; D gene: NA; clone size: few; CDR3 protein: CASSQNLPGEISNQPQHF; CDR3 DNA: TGCGCCAGCAGCCAAAATCTTCCAGGCGAAATTAGCAATCAGCCCCAGCATTTT
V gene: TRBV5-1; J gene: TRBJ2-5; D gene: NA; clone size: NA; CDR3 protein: CASSWPSHEETQYF; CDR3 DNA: TGCGCCAGCAGCTGGCCCAGTCACGAGGAGACCCAGTACTTC
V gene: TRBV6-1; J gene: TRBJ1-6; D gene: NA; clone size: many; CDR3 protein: CASRPHSSYNSPLHF; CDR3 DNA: TGTGCCAGCAGGCCCCATAGCTCCTATAATTCACCCCTCCACTTT
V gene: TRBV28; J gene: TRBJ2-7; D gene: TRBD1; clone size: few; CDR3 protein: CASNYGQGQYEQYF; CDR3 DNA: TGTGCCAGCAATTACGGACAGGGGCAATACGAGCAGTACTTC
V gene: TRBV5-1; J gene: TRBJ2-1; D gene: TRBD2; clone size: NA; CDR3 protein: CASSYTGLALNEQFF; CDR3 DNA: TGCGCCAGCAGCTATACGGGACTAGCTCTCAATGAGCAGTTCTTC
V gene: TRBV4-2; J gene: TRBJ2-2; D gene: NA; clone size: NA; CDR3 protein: CASSQDPTGELFF; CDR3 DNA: TGTGCCAGCAGCCAAGATCCCACCGGGGAGCTGTTTTTT
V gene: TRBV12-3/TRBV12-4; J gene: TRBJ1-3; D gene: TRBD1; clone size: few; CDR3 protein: CASRPRQGFAGNTIYF; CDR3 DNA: TGTGCCAGCAGACCCCGACAGGGTTTTGCGGGAAACACCATATATTTT
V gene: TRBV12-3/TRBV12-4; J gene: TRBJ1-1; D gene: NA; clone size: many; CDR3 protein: CASSLARVTMNTEAFF; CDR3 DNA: TGTGCCAGCAGTTTAGCGCGGGTGACAATGAACACTGAAGCTTTCTTT
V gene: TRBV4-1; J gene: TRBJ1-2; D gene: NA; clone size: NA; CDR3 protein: CASSQDKSQNYGYTF; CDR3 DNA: TGCGCCAGCAGCCAAGACAAAAGTCAGAACTATGGCTACACCTTC
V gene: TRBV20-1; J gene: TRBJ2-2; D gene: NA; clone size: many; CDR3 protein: CSAMGTGELFF; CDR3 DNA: TGCAGTGCTATGGGCACCGGGGAGCTGTTTTTT
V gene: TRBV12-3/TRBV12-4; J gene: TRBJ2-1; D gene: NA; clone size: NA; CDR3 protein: CASSPPATSYNEQFF; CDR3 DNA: TGTGCCAGCAGCCCGCCGGCGACCTCCTACAATGAGCAGTTCTTC
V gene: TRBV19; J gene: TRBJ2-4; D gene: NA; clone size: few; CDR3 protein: CASSEVPKNIQYF; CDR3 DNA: TGTGCCAGTAGCGAGGTACCCAAAAACATTCAGTACTTC
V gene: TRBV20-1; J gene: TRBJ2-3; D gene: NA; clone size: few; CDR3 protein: CSAREAELTDTQYF; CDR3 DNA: TGCAGTGCTAGGGAAGCGGAGCTCACAGATACGCAGTATTTT
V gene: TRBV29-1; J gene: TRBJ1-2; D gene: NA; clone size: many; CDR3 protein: CSVEMDNYNYGYTF; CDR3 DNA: TGCAGCGTTGAAATGGACAACTATAACTATGGCTACACCTTC
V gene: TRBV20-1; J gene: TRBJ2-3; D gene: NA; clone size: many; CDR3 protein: CSARGGTGRDTQYF; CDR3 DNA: TGCAGTGCTAGAGGAGGCACTGGACGGGATACGCAGTATTTT
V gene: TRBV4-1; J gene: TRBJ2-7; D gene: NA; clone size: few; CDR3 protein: CASRYRDGSSYEQYF; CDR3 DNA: TGCGCCAGCAGATACCGGGACGGGAGCTCCTACGAGCAGTACTTC
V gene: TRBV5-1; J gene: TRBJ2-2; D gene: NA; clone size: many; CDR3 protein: CASSLGARDTGELFF; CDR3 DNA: TGCGCCAGCAGCTTGGGGGCAAGGGACACCGGGGAGCTGTTTTTT
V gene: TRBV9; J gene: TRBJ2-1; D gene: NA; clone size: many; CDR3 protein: CASSLAGTAYNEQFF; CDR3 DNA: TGTGCCAGCAGCCTCGCCGGGACTGCATACAATGAGCAGTTCTTC
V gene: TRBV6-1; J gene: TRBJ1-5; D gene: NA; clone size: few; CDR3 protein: CASRSTGPRQPQHF; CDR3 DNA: TGTGCCAGCAGATCCACAGGTCCTCGTCAGCCCCAGCATTTT
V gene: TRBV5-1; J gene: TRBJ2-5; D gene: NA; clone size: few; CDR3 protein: CASSLEREQETQYF; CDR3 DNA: TGCGCCAGCAGCTTGGAGAGGGAACAAGAGACCCAGTACTTC
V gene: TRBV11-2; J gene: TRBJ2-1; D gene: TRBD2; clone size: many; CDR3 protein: CASSSTSGRRNEQFF; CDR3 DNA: TGTGCCAGCAGCTCGACTAGCGGGAGACGGAATGAGCAGTTCTTC
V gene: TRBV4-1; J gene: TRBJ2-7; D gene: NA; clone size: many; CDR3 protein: CASSQDFAFVGSEQYF; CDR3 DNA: TGCGCCAGCAGCCAAGATTTCGCATTCGTGGGGAGCGAGCAGTACTTC
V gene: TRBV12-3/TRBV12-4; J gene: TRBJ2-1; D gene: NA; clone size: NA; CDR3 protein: CAGSLRGVNEQFF; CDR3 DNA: TGTGCCGGCAGTTTAAGAGGGGTCAATGAGCAGTTCTTC
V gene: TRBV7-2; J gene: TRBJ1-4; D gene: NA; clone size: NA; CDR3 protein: CASSLQAGANEKLFF; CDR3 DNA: TGTGCCAGCAGTCTCCAGGCCGGAGCTAATGAAAAACTGTTTTTT
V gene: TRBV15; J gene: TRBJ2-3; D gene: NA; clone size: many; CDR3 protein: CATSPQRADTQYF; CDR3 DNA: TGTGCCACCAGCCCCCAACGCGCAGATACGCAGTATTTT
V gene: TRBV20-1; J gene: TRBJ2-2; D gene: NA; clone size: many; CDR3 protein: CSARTGHGGGELFF; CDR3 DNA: TGCAGTGCTAGGACGGGCCACGGTGGCGGGGAGCTGTTTTTT
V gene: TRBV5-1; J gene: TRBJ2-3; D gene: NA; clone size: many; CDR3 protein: CASSSTMDTQYF; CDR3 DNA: TGCGCCAGCAGCTCTACAATGGATACGCAGTATTTT
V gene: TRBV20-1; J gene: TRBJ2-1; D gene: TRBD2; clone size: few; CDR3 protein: CSVSPAGGNNEQFF; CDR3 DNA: TGCAGTGTGAGTCCGGCGGGAGGTAACAATGAGCAGTTCTTC
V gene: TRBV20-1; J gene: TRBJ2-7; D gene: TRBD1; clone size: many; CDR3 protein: CSARHTGGSYEQYF; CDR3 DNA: TGCAGTGCTAGACATACAGGGGGATCCTACGAGCAGTACTTC
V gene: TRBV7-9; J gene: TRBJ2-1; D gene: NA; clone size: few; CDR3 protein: CASSSGPFSGNEQFF; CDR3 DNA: TGTGCCAGCAGCTCGGGTCCTTTTTCGGGAAATGAGCAGTTCTTC
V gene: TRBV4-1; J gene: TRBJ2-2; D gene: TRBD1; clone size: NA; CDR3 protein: CASSQGNRGAPVGLFF; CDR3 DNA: TGCGCCAGCAGCCAAGGAAACAGGGGCGCCCCTGTGGGGCTGTTTTTT
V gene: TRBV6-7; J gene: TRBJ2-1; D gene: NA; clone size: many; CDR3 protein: CASSYSYRATFF; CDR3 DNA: TGTGCCAGCAGTTACTCTTACAGGGCGACGTTCTTC
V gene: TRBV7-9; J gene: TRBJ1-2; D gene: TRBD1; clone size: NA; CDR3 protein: CASSFTGTVNGYTF; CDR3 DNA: TGTGCCAGCAGCTTTACCGGGACAGTAAATGGCTACACCTTC
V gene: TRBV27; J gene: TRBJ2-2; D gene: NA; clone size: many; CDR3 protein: CASSRGRRNTGELFF; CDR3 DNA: TGTGCCAGCAGTAGGGGACGGCGAAACACCGGGGAGCTGTTTTTT
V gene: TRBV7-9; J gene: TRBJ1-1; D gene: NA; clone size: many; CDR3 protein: CASSSPVVEENTEAFF; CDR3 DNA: TGTGCCAGCAGCTCACCCGTAGTAGAAGAGAACACTGAAGCTTTCTTT
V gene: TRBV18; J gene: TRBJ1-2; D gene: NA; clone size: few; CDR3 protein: CASSPRGGRTNYGYTF; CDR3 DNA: TGTGCCAGCTCACCAAGGGGGGGCCGTACTAACTATGGCTACACCTTC
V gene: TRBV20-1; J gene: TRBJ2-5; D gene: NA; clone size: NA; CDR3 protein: CSARDSFRQPPPPETQYF; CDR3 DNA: TGCAGTGCTAGAGATTCGTTTCGACAACCCCCCCCTCCGGAGACCCAGTACTTC
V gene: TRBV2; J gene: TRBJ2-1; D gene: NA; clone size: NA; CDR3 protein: CASSEMPTGTTYNEQFF; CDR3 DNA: TGTGCCAGCAGTGAAATGCCAACCGGGACCACCTACAATGAGCAGTTCTTC
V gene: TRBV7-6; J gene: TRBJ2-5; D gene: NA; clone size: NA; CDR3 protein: CARSFRGWETQYF; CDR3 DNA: TGTGCCCGCAGCTTTCGGGGATGGGAGACCCAGTACTTC
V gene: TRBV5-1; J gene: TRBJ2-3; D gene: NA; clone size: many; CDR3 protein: CASSFESQNTDTQYF; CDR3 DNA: TGCGCCAGCAGCTTCGAAAGTCAAAACACAGATACGCAGTATTTT
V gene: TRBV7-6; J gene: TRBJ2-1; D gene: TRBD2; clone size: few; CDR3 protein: CASSWGGYNEQFF; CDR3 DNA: TGTGCCAGCAGCTGGGGGGGGTACAATGAGCAGTTCTTC
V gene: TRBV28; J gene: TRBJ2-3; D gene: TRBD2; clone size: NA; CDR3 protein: CASSSRREDTDTQYF; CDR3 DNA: TGTGCCAGCAGTTCTAGGCGGGAGGACACAGATACGCAGTATTTT
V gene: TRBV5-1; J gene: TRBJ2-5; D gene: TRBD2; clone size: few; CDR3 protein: CASSRGSTSEETQYF; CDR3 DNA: TGCGCCAGCAGCCGCGGTTCGACTAGCGAAGAGACCCAGTACTTC
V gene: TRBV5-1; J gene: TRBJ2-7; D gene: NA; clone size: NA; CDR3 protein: CASSTAGVMVYEQYF; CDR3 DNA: TGCGCCAGCAGCACGGCAGGGGTTATGGTATACGAGCAGTACTTC
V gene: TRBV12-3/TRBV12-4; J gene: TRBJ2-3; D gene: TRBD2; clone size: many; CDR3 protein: CASSPPPGLAGYTDTQYF; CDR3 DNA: TGTGCCAGCAGCCCCCCGCCGGGGCTAGCGGGGTACACAGATACGCAGTATTTT
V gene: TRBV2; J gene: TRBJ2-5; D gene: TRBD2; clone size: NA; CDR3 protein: CASSGSWTSGMRQETQYF; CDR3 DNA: TGTGCCAGCAGCGGCTCCTGGACTAGCGGGATGAGGCAAGAGACCCAGTACTTC
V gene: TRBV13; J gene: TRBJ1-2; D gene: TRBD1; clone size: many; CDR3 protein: CASTSDRVDGYTF; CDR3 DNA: TGTGCCAGCACCTCGGACAGGGTGGATGGCTACACCTTC
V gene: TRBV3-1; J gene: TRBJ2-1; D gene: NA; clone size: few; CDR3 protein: CASSLTVPYNEQFF; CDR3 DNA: TGTGCCAGCAGCCTGACAGTTCCCTACAATGAGCAGTTCTTC